Listed below are T cell receptor beta chains from one sample, sequenced in a study of T cell responses to AZD1222 COVID-19 vaccine. Produced via immunoSEQ multiplex PCR; TCRdb's table is partial and in-frame only. The data show some 120,000 clones, with around 90% seen just once and less than 2% held by the top ten. The sample in question was peripheral blood, obtained on day 0 of AZD1222 vaccination. All receptors derive from an adult in good health. The CDR3 runs from the conserved cysteine through the conserved F or W. A D gene is named only where the DNA matches it firmly. Not all rows give a size; the values are once, few, many and, for expanded clones, a class.

>TRBV5-6|TRBJ1-6|.|.
TGTGCCAGCAGCCAAGGGGATTATTCACCCCTCCATTTT
CASSQGDYSPLHF
>TRBV7-9|TRBJ1-3|.|once
TGTGCCAGCAGCTATACGGGGGGGACTGGAAACACCATATATTTT
CASSYTGGTGNTIYF
>TRBV9|TRBJ1-3|TRBD1|.
TGTGCCAGCAGCGTAGCGGGGCGACAGGGGGTGAACACCATATATTTT
CASSVAGRQGVNTIYF
>TRBV5-1|TRBJ1-1|.|.
TGCGCCAGCAGCTTGGAGGCAGGGGACACTGAAGCTTTCTTT
CASSLEAGDTEAFF
>TRBV6-5|TRBJ2-7|.|.
TGTGCCAGCAGTTACTCGCGGTCCCGCGGCGAGCAGTACTTC
CASSYSRSRGEQYF
>TRBV5-1|TRBJ1-1|.|.
TGCGCCAGCAGCTTGGAAAGGGGGGGATACACTGAAGCTTTCTTT
CASSLERGGYTEAFF
>TRBV15|TRBJ2-1|TRBD2|.
TGTGCCACCAGCAGCCCACTAGCGAGCTCCTACAATGAGCAGTTCTTC
CATSSPLASSYNEQFF
>TRBV7-9|TRBJ2-7|.|.
TGTGCCAGCAGCTTAGGTCCGGGGACCGAGCAGTACTTC
CASSLGPGTEQYF
>TRBV2|TRBJ2-7|TRBD1|.
TGTGCCAGCAGTGGGACAGGTTGGACCCTCTACGAGCAGTACTTC
CASSGTGWTLYEQYF
>TRBV4-1|TRBJ2-7|TRBD2|.
TGCGCCAGCAGCCTTTCAGAGGCTAGCGGGGGGAGCTCCTACGAGCAGTACTTC
CASSLSEASGGSSYEQYF
>TRBV11-2|TRBJ1-5|.|.
TGTGCCAGCAGCCCCCAGGGCAGGAGCAATCAGCCCCAGCATTTT
CASSPQGRSNQPQHF
>TRBV6-6|TRBJ2-7|.|.
TGTGCCAGCAGTTACCCGGGCGACTACGAGCAGTACTTC
CASSYPGDYEQYF
>TRBV6-1|TRBJ2-7|TRBD1|.
TGTGCCAGCGGAGAAGGACAGGCGCGGGACGAGCAGTACTTC
CASGEGQARDEQYF
>TRBV9|TRBJ1-4|TRBD1|.
TGTGCCAGCAGCGTAGTTGGGACAGGGGGCGAAAAACTGTTTTTT
CASSVVGTGGEKLFF
>TRBV6-1|TRBJ1-6|TRBD1|.
TGTGCCAGCAGTGATACAGGGGTGGACTCACCCCTCCACTTT
CASSDTGVDSPLHF
>TRBV6-5|TRBJ2-7|.|.
TGTGCCAGCAGTTACTTTGCAAGCCCTCAACCTTACGAGCAGTACTTC
CASSYFASPQPYEQYF
>TRBV13|TRBJ1-6|.|.
TGTGCCAGCAGCTTTAACAGGGATAATTCACCCCTCCACTTT
CASSFNRDNSPLHF
>TRBV3-1/TRBV3-2|TRBJ2-7|TRBD1|few
TGTGCCAGCAGCCTCGAGCAGGGACAGGGTGATATGGGTGTCGAGCAGTACTTC
CASSLEQGQGDMGVEQYF